These 20 T cell receptor beta chains were sequenced from one sample in a study of technical replicates of blood from a few donors listed by TCRdb under 2017. Receptor amplification or capture employed the immunoSEQ multiplex PCR assay. TCRdb retrieved this table from immuneACCESS and kept in-frame rearrangements only. Not all clones are present; in checked studies, unresolved V genes account for under half, and no reason is known for the remainder. The sample table shows about 62,000 clones, and more than 75% are seen once. The top ten clones comprise about 5.2% of the sample. The sample comprised PBMCs. Receptors were obtained from a human donor in good health. Some clones in this sample may be carry-over from other donors' samples.

The chain uses TRBV4-2 and TRBJ2-7, with a weak D call TRBD1 (6 bases). The CDR3 spans 15 residues. CDR1 and CDR2 from the germline V gene are LGHNA and YNFKEQ. Trimming removed 2 bases from V and 4 bases from J, with 15 bases in between. CDR3 bases: TGTGCCAGCAGCCAAAACAGGGATACGAAGTACGAGCAGTACTTC. It encodes CASSQNRDTKYEQYF.

This chain joins TRBV10-1 and TRBJ2-5, with TRBD1 matching over 7 bases. Trimming took 5 bases from V and 1 from J; bases not matched to a gene: 7. The CDR3 has 15 amino acids. The germline V gene encodes CDR1 WNHNN and CDR2 SYGVQD (reference sequence). CDR3 protein: CASSPDRVGQETQYF. CDR3 coding DNA: TGCGCCAGCAGTCCAGACAGGGTGGGCCAAGAGACCCAGTACTTC.

V is TRBV5-8 and J is TRBJ1-1; a weak D match, TRBD1 (5 bases). Germline lookup yields CDR1 SGHTS and CDR2 YDEGEE. Trimming pared 0 bases from V and 4 bases from J, leaving 10 bases between. The CDR3 has 14 amino acids. CDR3 protein: CASSLDRGSTEAFF. The CDR3 nucleotides read TGTGCCAGCAGCTTGGATAGGGGAAGCACTGAAGCTTTCTTT.

In this sample, this clone turned up once. The rearrangement links TRBV2 to TRBJ1-2; D possibly corresponds to TRBD1 (5 bases). The CDR3 spans 13 residues. The V end was cut by 0 bases, the J end by 4 bases, with 6 bases between. Looked up from germline, CDR1 is SNHLY and CDR2 is FYNNEI. This CDR3 reads CASSEAGLYGYTF. The CDR3 region has the DNA TGTGCCAGCAGTGAAGCGGGACTCTATGGCTACACCTTC.

The CDR3 coding sequence is TGTGCCAGCAGTTTATCAAAAGGCGGAGGCCTTAATTCACCCCTCCACTTT. This sequence encodes CASSLSKGGGLNSPLHF. The chain carries TRBV27 and TRBJ1-6; D is ambiguous. CDR1 MNHEY and CDR2 SMNVEV come from the germline V gene (reference sequence). The CDR3 contains 17 residues. V lost 0 bases and J 6 bases, leaving 15 bases between the germline ends.

The chain couples TRBV5-1 to TRBJ2-1; 13 bases are a match to TRBD2. The V gene's germline CDR1 is SGHRS and CDR2 YFSETQ. With V trimmed by 3 bases and J by 3 bases, 15 bases remained unmatched. This CDR3 is 20 amino acids long. CDR3 bases: TGCGCCAGCAGCTCCTCGGACCCCTCACTAGCGGGGGGGTTCTACAATGAGCAGTTCTTC. The encoded protein is CASSSSDPSLAGGFYNEQFF.

The rearrangement links TRBV6-5 to TRBJ1-4; TRBD1 agrees at 7 bases. The germline gives CDR1 MNHEY, CDR2 SVGAGI. J gave up 0 bases and V 8 bases, and 6 bases lay outside the gene matches. The length of the CDR3 is 15 residues. The CDR3 here is CASRRDSATNEKLFF. CDR3 sequence (DNA): TGTGCCAGCCGAAGGGACAGTGCAACTAATGAAAAACTGTTTTTT.

The CDR3 sequence is CAWRLGHSGGGDTQYF. In DNA, the CDR3 is TGTGCCTGGAGACTAGGGCATAGCGGAGGAGGAGATACGCAGTATTTT. This chain joins TRBV30 and TRBJ2-3, with D maybe TRBD2 (6 bases). This CDR3 contains 16 residues. In germline, CDR1 is GTSNPN, CDR2 SVGIG (reference sequence). V was cut by 3 bases and J by 5 bases, with 21 bases left in between. The full variable domain, in which reference TRBV30 and TRBJ2-3 provide the parts outside the CDR3, is SQTIHQWPATLVQPVGSPLSLECTVEGTSNPNLYWYRQAAGRGLQLLFYSVGIGQISSEVPQNLSASRPQDRQFILSSKKLLLSDSGFYLCAWRLGHSGGGDTQYFGPGTRLTVL.

V usage is TRBV7-8 and J usage is TRBJ1-2; unclear D gene. Trimming cost V 7 bases and J 0 bases, with 9 bases left between them. This CDR3 region has 13 residues. Germline values: CDR1 SGHVS, CDR2 FQNEAQ. The CDR3 bases are TGTGCCAGCACCGCCGGGACTAACTATGGCTACACCTTC. Translated, it gives CASTAGTNYGYTF.

This clone was counted a single time. The chain recombines TRBV4-3 with TRBJ2-2; TRBD2 agrees at 8 bases. Germline V gives CDR1 LGHNA, CDR2 YSLEER. The CDR3 extends over 19 amino acids. V dropped 0 bases and J dropped 0; count of bases not matched to a gene: 9. The CDR3 sequence: CASSQDGAGGPANTGELFF. DNA for the CDR3: TGCGCCAGCAGCCAAGACGGGGCGGGAGGCCCCGCGAACACCGGGGAGCTGTTTTTT.

The chain carries TRBV4-3 and TRBJ2-3; tentative D call: TRBD2 (6 bases). V was clipped by 1 base and J by 4 bases, with 12 bases between them. The CDR3 extends over 15 amino acids. Germline V CDR1 and CDR2: LGHNA, YSLEER. The CDR3 is CASSQAGGKSDTQYF. CDR3 DNA sequence: TGCGCCAGCAGCCAAGCGGGCGGGAAATCAGATACGCAGTATTTT.

The table lists this clone with a count of one. The V gene is TRBV29-1, the J gene TRBJ1-1; D is uncertain. This CDR3 region has 12 residues. V lost 5 bases and J 4 bases, leaving 11 bases between the germline ends. Germline V gene data show CDR1 as SQVTM and CDR2 as ANQGSEA. The CDR3 DNA reads TGCAGCGTTACCGCAGATTCCACTGAAGCTTTCTTT. It translates to CSVTADSTEAFF.

This clone came up a few times. The chain carries TRBV6-4 and TRBJ2-1, with TRBD2 matching 9 bases. Germline CDR1 is MRHNA and CDR2 is SNTAGT. The CDR3 spans 16 residues. Trimming took 0 bases from V and 6 from J; bases not matched to a gene: 6. CDR3 sequence: CASSDSAGGGLNEQFF. The CDR3 bases are TGTGCCAGCAGTGACTCGGCGGGAGGGGGGCTCAATGAGCAGTTCTTC.

This chain uses TRBV25-1 with TRBJ2-5; possibly TRBD1 for D (7 bases). V lost 3 bases to trimming and J lost 4 bases, with 18 bases between them. Germline assignment: CDR1 MGHDK and CDR2 SYGVNS. The CDR3 totals 16 residues. In DNA, the CDR3 is TGTGCCAGCAGTGAGGGCAGGGGGGTCTTCGGAGAGACCCAGTACTTC. This codes for CASSEGRGVFGETQYF. Looking up the rest from reference TRBV25-1 and TRBJ2-5 gives the full variable domain: EADIYQTPRYLVIGTGKKITLECSQTMGHDKMYWYQQDPGMELHLIHYSYGVNSTEKGDLSSESTVSRIRTEHFPLTLESARPSHTSQYLCASSEGRGVFGETQYFGPGTRLLVL.

The rearrangement uses TRBV11-3 and TRBJ2-1, with 8 bases lining up with TRBD2. This CDR3 region has 18 residues. The V segment lost 0 bases and the J segment 9 bases; nucleotides outside the gene matches: 16. CDR1 and CDR2 (germline): SGHNT, YENEEA. The CDR3 region is CASSLDFSGGAGASEQFF. In DNA, the CDR3 is TGTGCCAGCAGCTTAGACTTTTCCGGGGGGGCAGGTGCGAGTGAGCAGTTCTTC.

This chain connects TRBV5-4 to TRBJ2-1; tentatively, D is TRBD2 (5 bases). The CDR3 runs 15 residues. Trimming took 1 base from V and 0 from J, leaving 8 bases between them. Germline CDR1 SGHNT, CDR2 YYREEE (reference sequence). As DNA, the CDR3 is TGTGCCAGCAGCTTGCGAGGGCGCTCCTACAATGAGCAGTTCTTC. Translated, it gives CASSLRGRSYNEQFF. Combining the CDR3 with reference TRBV5-4 and TRBJ2-1 gives the whole variable domain ETGVTQSPTHLIKTRGQQVTLRCSSQSGHNTVSWYQQALGQGPQFIFQYYREEENGRGNFPPRFSGLQFPNYSSELNVNALELDDSALYLCASSLRGRSYNEQFFGPGTRLTVL.

V gene TRBV7-8 combines with J gene TRBJ2-5; D call uncertain. This CDR3 is 14 amino acids long. Trimming removed 4 bases from V and 7 bases from J, with 16 bases in between. Per germline, CDR1 SGHVS and CDR2 FQNEAQ. The CDR3 loop is CASSSHLGFRTQYF. The CDR3 coding sequence is TGTGCCAGCAGCTCCCATCTAGGATTCCGGACCCAGTACTTC.

V and J are TRBV11-2 and TRBJ2-7, with 7 bases identical to TRBD2. Germline V lookup: CDR1 SGHAT, CDR2 FQNNGV. Trimming cost V 5 bases and J 6 bases; bases outside gene matches: 7. The CDR3 spans 13 residues. The CDR3 DNA reads TGTGCCAGCAGCCCCCGGAGCGGGGCCGAGCAGTACTTC. This gives the protein CASSPRSGAEQYF. Variable domain in full (rest from reference TRBV11-2 and TRBJ2-7): EAGVAQSPRYKIIEKRQSVAFWCNPISGHATLYWYQQILGQGPKLLIQFQNNGVVDDSQLPKDRFSAERLKGVDSTLKIQPAKLEDSAVYLCASSPRSGAEQYFGPGTRLTVT.

The rearrangement uses TRBV9 and TRBJ2-1, with TRBD2 matching 7 bases. CDR3 size: 14 residues. Germline V CDR1 and CDR2: SGDLS, YYNGEE. J lost 3 bases, V lost 3 bases, and 3 bases had no gene match. The CDR3 nucleotides are TGTGCCAGCAGCGCCCGGGGGGTCTACAATGAGCAGTTCTTC. Amino acids: CASSARGVYNEQFF.

The chain recombines TRBV9 with TRBJ1-3; D is perhaps TRBD1 (5 bases). Trimming cost V 0 bases and J 5 bases, with 9 bases left between them. This CDR3 comprises 14 residues. CDR1 is SGDLS, CDR2 YYNGEE, per germline. DNA for the CDR3: TGTGCCAGCAGCGTAGGCAGGGCGAGAAACACCATATATTTT. Translation: CASSVGRARNTIYF.